This T cell receptor (beta chain) was captured by sequencing in a study of glioma-infiltrating T cells after dendritic cell vaccination. CDR1 is SEHNR, CDR2 FQNEAQ, per germline (reference sequence). Trimming stripped 3 bases from V and 6 bases from J, with 10 bases between. The CDR3 spans 13 residues. This table comes from immunoSEQ multiplex PCR, and its TCRdb copy is limited to in-frame clones, with some not included. Counted here are 90,000 to 140,000 clones, 90% occurring once; the ten biggest clones make up 2.5% to 3%. Time point: after dendritic cell vaccination, including at tumor progression/relapse.

Material: blood, obtained after dendritic cell vaccination. This TCR was sampled from a human donor with glioblastoma. This chain uses TRBV7-9 with TRBJ2-3, with a possible D match to TRBD1 (5 bases). CDR3 bases: TGTGCCAGCAGCTTTCCCCCAGGGGATACGCAGTATTTT. Protein sequence: CASSFPPGDTQYF.